This is a list of T cell receptor beta chains from one sample in a study of human T cells and chemical hapten exposure. TCRdb called the RACE reads again in MiXCR, with one record for every CDR3 protein. The sample holds some 120,000 distinct CDR3 sequences; around 10% are singletons and the top ten take roughly 1.3%. Source: whole blood, taken in connection with sensitization to the hapten diphenylcyclopropenone (DPC). These TCRs come from a woman aged 45-59 years with alopecia areata. Some clones in this sample may be carry-over from other donors' samples. The CDR3 runs from the conserved cysteine through the conserved F or W. Each record gives: clone size, D gene, J gene, V gene, CDR3 DNA, CDR3 protein. The D gene is left open where the match is weak. Size values are once, few and many counts, or a class for expanded clones, and some rows have none.

.,.,TRBJ2-7,TRBV28,TGTGCCAGCAGTCCCACAGGGTTGGGCCCCTACGAGCAGTACTTC,CASSPTGLGPYEQYF
few,TRBD1,TRBJ2-7,TRBV28,TGTGCCAGCAGACAGGGGCGGTACGAGCAGTACTTC,CASRQGRYEQYF
many,TRBD1,TRBJ2-7,TRBV28,TGTGCCAGCAGTTTGGGGGACAGGTCCTACGAGCAGTACTTC,CASSLGDRSYEQYF
.,.,TRBJ2-3,TRBV6-5,TGTGCCAGCAGTAAAGCCAGTTGGCGGGTCTCAGATACGCAGTATTTT,CASSKASWRVSDTQYF
many,.,TRBJ1-1,TRBV29-1,TGCAGCGTTGGGTGGGAGGGGACTGAAGCTTTCTTT,CSVGWEGTEAFF
few,TRBD2,TRBJ2-7,TRBV6-1,TGTGCCAGCGGAGGAACCCTGGGCGGGAGAAGGAACGAGCAGTACTTC,CASGGTLGGRRNEQYF
many,TRBD1,TRBJ1-2,TRBV12-5,TGTGCTAGTGGTTTGGCCCACCGACAGGGCGCTTATGGCTACACCTTC,CASGLAHRQGAYGYTF
few,.,TRBJ1-5,TRBV5-6,TGTGCCAGCAGCTTGGTAGACTCTCCGCAGCCCCAGCATTTT,CASSLVDSPQPQHF
many,.,TRBJ1-5,TRBV20-1,TGCAGTGCTAGAGATCGAGCCAGGGTGAGCAATCAGCCCCAGCATTTT,CSARDRARVSNQPQHF
many,.,TRBJ2-2,TRBV29-1,TGCAGCGTTGTAGGCCTGGACGGCACCGGGGAGCTGTTTTTT,CSVVGLDGTGELFF
few,TRBD2,TRBJ2-1,TRBV4-2,TGTGCCAGCAGCCCTAGGACTAGCGGGGGAATAGGGTTTGGCAATGAGCAGTTCTTC,CASSPRTSGGIGFGNEQFF
many,TRBD2,TRBJ2-3,TRBV4-2,TGTGCCAGCAGCCAAGATCTGGGGCCGCGGGAGGTGGGCACAGATACGCAGTATTTT,CASSQDLGPREVGTDTQYF
many,.,TRBJ2-3,TRBV5-1,TGCGCCAGCAGCTCCTCCACTAGTGTAGCAGATACGCAGTATTTT,CASSSSTSVADTQYF
.,.,TRBJ2-1,TRBV7-2,TGTGCCAGCAGCTTCCGCCTGGAGCAGTTCTTC,CASSFRLEQFF
few,.,TRBJ1-5,TRBV7-9,TGTGCCAGCAGCTTATCGGGCTGGTATCAGCCCCAGCATTTT,CASSLSGWYQPQHF
few,TRBD2,TRBJ2-7,TRBV20-1,TGCAGTGCTAGAGACGGGACTAGCCCCCACGAGCAGTACTTC,CSARDGTSPHEQYF
.,.,TRBJ1-2,TRBV12-2,TGTGCAAGTCGCCCCCAGGCTGGATATCTACTGAGTGGAGGCTACACCTTC,CASRPQAGYLLSGGYTF
few,.,TRBJ2-7,TRBV7-9,TGTGCCAGCAGCTCCGGCCTACCCCCACTCGAGCAGTACTTC,CASSSGLPPLEQYF
few,.,TRBJ1-2,TRBV28,TGTGCCAGCAGTTTGGCGGTGGGGCTCGACTATGGCTACACCTTC,CASSLAVGLDYGYTF
.,TRBD2,TRBJ2-3,TRBV7-8,TGTGCCAGCAGCCCCGGTGGACTAGCGGTTTGGGATACGCAGTATTTT,CASSPGGLAVWDTQYF
few,.,TRBJ1-5,TRBV20-1,TGCAGTGCTAGTCCGGGTCTCAGCCAGCCCCAGCATTTT,CSASPGLSQPQHF
.,TRBD2,TRBJ2-3,TRBV5-6,TGTGCCAGCAGCTTGGTGCTAGCGGGATACCTCCGCACAGATACGCAGTATTTT,CASSLVLAGYLRTDTQYF
few,.,TRBJ2-1,TRBV10-3,TGTGCCATCAGTGAGGCCTTGGGAAGAGGGGGGCACAATGAGCAGTTCTTC,CAISEALGRGGHNEQFF
.,TRBD1,TRBJ1-4,TRBV18,TGTGCCAGCTCACCCTCGGCAGGGGGGGAAAAACTGTTTTTT,CASSPSAGGEKLFF
many,TRBD1,TRBJ2-6,TRBV7-2,TGTGCCAGCAGCCGTTCGACAGGGACTGGGGCCAACGTCCTGACTTTC,CASSRSTGTGANVLTF
.,.,TRBJ2-1,TRBV9,TGTGCCAGCAGCTCCCGACTGGTGCAAGCGAATGAGCAGTTCTTC,CASSSRLVQANEQFF
.,.,TRBJ2-2,TRBV28,TGTGCCAGCACGGCAGGGACCGGGGAGCTGTTTTTT,CASTAGTGELFF
few,.,TRBJ2-3,TRBV5-1,TGCGCCAGCAGCTTGGCAGGGTACCACACAGATACGCAGTATTTT,CASSLAGYHTDTQYF
many,.,TRBJ1-1,TRBV6-2/TRBV6-3,TGTGCCAGCAGACGTCCAGGGAGGGGGACTGAAGCTTTCTTT,CASRRPGRGTEAFF
few,TRBD1,TRBJ1-5,TRBV28,TGTGCCAGCAGGAGACGTACAGGGGGGAGCAATCAGCCCCAGCATTTT,CASRRRTGGSNQPQHF
few,.,TRBJ1-1,TRBV20-1,TGCAGTGCTAGAGAAGGGCGCCCAGTAAGAAACACTGAAGCTTTCTTT,CSAREGRPVRNTEAFF
many,.,TRBJ1-1,TRBV12-3/TRBV12-4,TGTGCCAGCAGCTCAGACAGGAACACTGAAGCTTTCTTT,CASSSDRNTEAFF
.,.,TRBJ1-2,TRBV3-1,TGTGCCAGCAGCCAAGGGGCAGGTCGTCGCTACACCTTC,CASSQGAGRRYTF
.,.,TRBJ1-1,TRBV4-1,TGCGCCAGCAGCCAAGCTCCTAACACTGAAGCTTTCTTT,CASSQAPNTEAFF
few,.,TRBJ2-1,TRBV6-4,TGTGCCAGCAGTGACTTGTGCCTAGCGATCTACAATGAGCAGTTCTTC,CASSDLCLAIYNEQFF
.,.,TRBJ1-3,TRBV27,TGTGCCAGTAGAGAGGGTCAATTACCTGGAAACACCATATATTTT,CASREGQLPGNTIYF